This T cell receptor (beta chain) was captured in a study of beta chain features in type 1 diabetes. All of the isolated RNA was reverse transcribed, so expressed TCRB transcripts were sequenced. The repertoire was sequenced with immunoSEQ multiplex PCR; TCRdb's copy has only in-frame clones and lacks some. The table has roughly 170,000 clones, around 13% seen once. Germline CDR1 is KGHSH and CDR2 is LQKENI. Between the trimmed V and J ends, which lost 3 bases and 1 base, there was a span of 7 bases. The CDR3 runs 14 residues. Study-wide results and limits: When Type 1 diabetes patients were examined, their TCRB CDR3s proved moderately but significantly shorter in all four CD4+ subsets.

This clone was counted only a few times. Its specificity is not known. This TCR came from a woman in her late teens or twenties in good health. The V and J genes are TRBV18 and TRBJ2-1; D gene uncertain. The specimen sequenced was central memory CD4+ T cells from blood. The CDR3 sequence is CASSPSGSYNEQFF. The CDR3, as DNA: TGTGCCAGCTCACCGTCAGGTTCCTACAATGAGCAGTTCTTC. Variable domain in full (rest from reference TRBV18 and TRBJ2-1): NAGVMQNPRHLVRRRGQEARLRCSPMKGHSHVYWYRQLPEEGLKFMVYLQKENIIDESGMPKERFSAEFPKEGPSILRIQQVVRGDSAAYFCASSPSGSYNEQFFGPGTRLTVL.